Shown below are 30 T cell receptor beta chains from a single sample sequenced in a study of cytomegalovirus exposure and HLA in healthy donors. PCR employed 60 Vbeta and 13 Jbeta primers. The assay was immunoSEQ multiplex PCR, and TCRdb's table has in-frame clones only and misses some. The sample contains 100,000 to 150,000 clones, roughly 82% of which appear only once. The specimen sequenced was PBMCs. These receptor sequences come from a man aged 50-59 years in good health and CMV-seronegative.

The CDR3, as DNA: TGCGCCAGCAGCCAAGGTCAGGCAACGGGGAATCAGCCCCAGCATTTT. This codes for CASSQGQATGNQPQHF. This chain links TRBV4-1 with TRBJ1-5; D remains unclear. V was shortened by 1 base and J by 4 bases, with 14 bases between the two germline ends. CDR3 length: 16 amino acids. Per the germline V gene, CDR1 is MGHRA and CDR2 is YSYEKL.

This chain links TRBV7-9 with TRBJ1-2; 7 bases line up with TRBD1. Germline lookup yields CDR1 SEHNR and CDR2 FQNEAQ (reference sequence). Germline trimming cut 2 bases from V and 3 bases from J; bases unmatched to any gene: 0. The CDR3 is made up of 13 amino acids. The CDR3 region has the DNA TGTGCCAGCAGCTTAACAGGGGACTATGGCTACACCTTC. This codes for CASSLTGDYGYTF.

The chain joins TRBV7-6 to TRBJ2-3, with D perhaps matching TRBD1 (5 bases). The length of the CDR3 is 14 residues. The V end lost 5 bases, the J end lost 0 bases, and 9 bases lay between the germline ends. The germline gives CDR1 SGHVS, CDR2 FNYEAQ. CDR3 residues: CASSRQSSTDTQYF. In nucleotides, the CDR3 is TGTGCCAGCAGCCGACAGTCTAGCACAGATACGCAGTATTTT.

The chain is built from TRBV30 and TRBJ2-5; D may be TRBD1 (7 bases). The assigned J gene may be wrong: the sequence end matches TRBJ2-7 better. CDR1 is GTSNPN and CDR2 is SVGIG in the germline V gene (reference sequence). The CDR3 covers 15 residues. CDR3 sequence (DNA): TGTGCCTGGAGCCCCAGGGGGGCTAATACCTACGAGCAGTACTTC. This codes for CAWSPRGANTYEQYF.

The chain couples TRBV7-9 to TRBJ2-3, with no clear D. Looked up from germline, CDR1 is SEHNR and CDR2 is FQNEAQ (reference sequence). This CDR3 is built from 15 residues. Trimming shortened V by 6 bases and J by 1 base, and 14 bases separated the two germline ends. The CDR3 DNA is TGTGCCAGCAGTCCCGCTAGAGGCCGCACAGATACGCAGTATTTT. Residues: CASSPARGRTDTQYF.

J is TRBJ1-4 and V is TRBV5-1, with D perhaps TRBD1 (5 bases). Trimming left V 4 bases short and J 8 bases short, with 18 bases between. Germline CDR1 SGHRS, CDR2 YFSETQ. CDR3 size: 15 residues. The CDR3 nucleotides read TGCGCCAGCAGCCCTTGGGACTCCAGTAAGGAAAAACTGTTTTTT. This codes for CASSPWDSSKEKLFF.

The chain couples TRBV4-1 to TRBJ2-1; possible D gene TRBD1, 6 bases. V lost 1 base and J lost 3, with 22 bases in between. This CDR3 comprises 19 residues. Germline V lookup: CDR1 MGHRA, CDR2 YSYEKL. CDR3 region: CASSQAVYQTGRSYNEQFF. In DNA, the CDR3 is TGCGCCAGCAGCCAAGCGGTTTACCAGACAGGCCGGAGCTACAATGAGCAGTTCTTC.

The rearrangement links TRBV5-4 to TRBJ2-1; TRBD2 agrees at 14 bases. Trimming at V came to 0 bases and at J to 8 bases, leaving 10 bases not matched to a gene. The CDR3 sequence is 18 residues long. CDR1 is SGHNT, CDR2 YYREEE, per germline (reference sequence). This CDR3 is CASSLGGLAGGTIHEQFF. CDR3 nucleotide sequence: TGTGCCAGCAGCTTGGGCGGACTAGCGGGGGGTACGATCCATGAGCAGTTCTTC. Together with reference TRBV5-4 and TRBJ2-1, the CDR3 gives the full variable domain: ETGVTQSPTHLIKTRGQQVTLRCSSQSGHNTVSWYQQALGQGPQFIFQYYREEENGRGNFPPRFSGLQFPNYSSELNVNALELDDSALYLCASSLGGLAGGTIHEQFFGPGTRLTVL.

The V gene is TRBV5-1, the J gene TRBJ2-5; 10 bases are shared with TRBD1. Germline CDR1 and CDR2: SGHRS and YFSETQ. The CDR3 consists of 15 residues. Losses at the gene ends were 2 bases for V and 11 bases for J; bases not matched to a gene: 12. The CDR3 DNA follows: TGCGCCAGCAGCTTTCCGGGACAGGGGACTACGAATCAGTACTTC. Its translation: CASSFPGQGTTNQYF.

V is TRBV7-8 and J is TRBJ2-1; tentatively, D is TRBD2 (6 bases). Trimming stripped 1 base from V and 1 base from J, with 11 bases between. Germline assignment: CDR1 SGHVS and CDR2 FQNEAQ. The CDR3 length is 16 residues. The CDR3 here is CASSLGRGRSYNEQFF. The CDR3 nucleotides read TGTGCCAGCAGCTTAGGGAGGGGTAGGTCCTACAATGAGCAGTTCTTC.

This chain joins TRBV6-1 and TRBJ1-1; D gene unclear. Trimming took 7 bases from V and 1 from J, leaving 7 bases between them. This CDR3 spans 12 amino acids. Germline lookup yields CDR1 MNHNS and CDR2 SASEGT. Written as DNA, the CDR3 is TGTGCCAGCAATTTCCGGAACACTGAAGCTTTCTTT. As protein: CASNFRNTEAFF.

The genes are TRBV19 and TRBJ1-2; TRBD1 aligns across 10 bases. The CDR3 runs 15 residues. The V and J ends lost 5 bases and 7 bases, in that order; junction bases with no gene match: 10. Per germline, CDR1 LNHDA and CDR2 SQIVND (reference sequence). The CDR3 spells CASSLRDRGYGGYTF. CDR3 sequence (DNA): TGTGCCAGTAGTCTCCGGGACAGGGGATATGGTGGCTACACCTTC.

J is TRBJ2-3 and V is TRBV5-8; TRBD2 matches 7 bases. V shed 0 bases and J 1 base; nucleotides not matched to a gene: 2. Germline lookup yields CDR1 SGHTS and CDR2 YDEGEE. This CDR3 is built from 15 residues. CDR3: CASSLAGRGTDTQYF. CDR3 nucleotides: TGTGCCAGCAGCTTGGCGGGGAGGGGCACAGATACGCAGTATTTT.

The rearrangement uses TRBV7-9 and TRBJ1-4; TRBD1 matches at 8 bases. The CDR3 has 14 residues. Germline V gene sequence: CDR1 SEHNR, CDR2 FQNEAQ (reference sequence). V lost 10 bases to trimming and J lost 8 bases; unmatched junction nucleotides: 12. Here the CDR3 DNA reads TGTGCCACCACTGGGAGGACAGGGCGCGAAAAACTGTTTTTT. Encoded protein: CATTGRTGREKLFF.

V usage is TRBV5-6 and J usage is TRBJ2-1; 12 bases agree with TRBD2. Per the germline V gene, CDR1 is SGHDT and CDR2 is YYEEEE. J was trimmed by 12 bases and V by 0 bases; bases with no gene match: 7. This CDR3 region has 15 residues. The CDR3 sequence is CASSLESSGGARQFF. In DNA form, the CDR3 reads TGTGCCAGCAGCTTGGAGTCTAGCGGGGGGGCCCGGCAGTTCTTC.

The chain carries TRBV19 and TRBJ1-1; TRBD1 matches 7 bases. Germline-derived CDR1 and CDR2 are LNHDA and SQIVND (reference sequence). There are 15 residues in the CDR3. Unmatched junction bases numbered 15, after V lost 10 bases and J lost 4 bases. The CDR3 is CATRYLDRASTEAFF. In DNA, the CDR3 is TGTGCCACCCGGTATCTAGACAGGGCGAGCACTGAAGCTTTCTTT.

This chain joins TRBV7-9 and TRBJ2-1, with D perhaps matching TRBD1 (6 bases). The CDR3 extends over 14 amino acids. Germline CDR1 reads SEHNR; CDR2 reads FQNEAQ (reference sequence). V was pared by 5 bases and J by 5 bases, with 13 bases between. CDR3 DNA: TGTGCCAGCAGCCCCGACAGGTTGAACAATGAGCAGTTCTTC. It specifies CASSPDRLNNEQFF.

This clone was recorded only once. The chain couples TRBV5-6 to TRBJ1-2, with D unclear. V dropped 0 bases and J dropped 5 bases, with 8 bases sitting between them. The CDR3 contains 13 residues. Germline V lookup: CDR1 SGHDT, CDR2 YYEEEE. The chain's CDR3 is CASSLASGYGYTF. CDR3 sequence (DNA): TGTGCCAGCAGCTTGGCCTCAGGATATGGCTACACCTTC. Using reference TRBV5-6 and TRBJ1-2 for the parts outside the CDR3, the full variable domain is DAGVTQSPTHLIKTRGQQVTLRCSPKSGHDTVSWYQQALGQGPQFIFQYYEEEERQRGNFPDRFSGHQFPNYSSELNVNALLLGDSALYLCASSLASGYGYTFGSGTRLTVV.

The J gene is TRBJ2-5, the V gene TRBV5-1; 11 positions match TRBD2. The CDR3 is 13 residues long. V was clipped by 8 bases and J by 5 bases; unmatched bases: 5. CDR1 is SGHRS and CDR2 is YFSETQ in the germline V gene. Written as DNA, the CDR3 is TGCGCCAGTAGCGGGGGGGATCATGAGACCCAGTACTTC. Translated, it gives CASSGGDHETQYF.

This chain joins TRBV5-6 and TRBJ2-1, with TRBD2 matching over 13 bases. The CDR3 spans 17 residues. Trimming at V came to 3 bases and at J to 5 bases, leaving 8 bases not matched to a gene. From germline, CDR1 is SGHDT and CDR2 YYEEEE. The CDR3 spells CASSSTSGGPGDNEQFF. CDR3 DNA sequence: TGTGCCAGCAGCTCGACTAGCGGGGGGCCGGGAGACAATGAGCAGTTCTTC.

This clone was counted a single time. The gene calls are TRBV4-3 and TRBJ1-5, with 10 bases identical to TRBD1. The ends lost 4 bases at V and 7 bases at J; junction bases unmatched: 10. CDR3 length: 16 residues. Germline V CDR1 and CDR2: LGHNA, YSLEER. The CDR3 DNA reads TGCGCCAGCAGCCCCACACCCGGGACAGGGGTCCAGCCCCAGCATTTT. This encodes CASSPTPGTGVQPQHF.

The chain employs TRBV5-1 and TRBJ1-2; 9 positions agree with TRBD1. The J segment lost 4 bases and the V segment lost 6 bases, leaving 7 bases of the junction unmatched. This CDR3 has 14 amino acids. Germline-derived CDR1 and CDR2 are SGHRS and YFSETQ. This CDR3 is CASNPGQGPYGYTF. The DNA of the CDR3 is TGCGCCAGCAATCCCGGACAGGGGCCCTATGGCTACACCTTC.

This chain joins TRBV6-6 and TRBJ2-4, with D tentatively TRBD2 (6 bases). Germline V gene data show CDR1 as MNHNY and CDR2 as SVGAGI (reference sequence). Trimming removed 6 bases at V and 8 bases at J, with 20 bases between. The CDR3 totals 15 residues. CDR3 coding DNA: TGTGCCAGCAGGGACCCAGGAGGGCCGGGGGACATTCAGTACTTC. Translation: CASRDPGGPGDIQYF.

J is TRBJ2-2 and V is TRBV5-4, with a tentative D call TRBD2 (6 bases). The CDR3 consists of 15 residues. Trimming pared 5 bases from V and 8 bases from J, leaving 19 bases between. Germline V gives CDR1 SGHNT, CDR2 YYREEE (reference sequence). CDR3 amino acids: CASSQATSSWGELFF. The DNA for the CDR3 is TGTGCCAGCAGTCAGGCTACTAGCTCCTGGGGGGAGCTGTTTTTT.

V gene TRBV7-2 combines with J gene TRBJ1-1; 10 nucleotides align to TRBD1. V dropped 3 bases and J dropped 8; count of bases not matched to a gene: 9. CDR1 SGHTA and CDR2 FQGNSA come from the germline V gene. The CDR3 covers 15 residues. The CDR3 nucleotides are TGTGCCAGCAGCTTTTCCGGGACAGGGGTGGCGGAAGCTTTCTTT. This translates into CASSFSGTGVAEAFF.

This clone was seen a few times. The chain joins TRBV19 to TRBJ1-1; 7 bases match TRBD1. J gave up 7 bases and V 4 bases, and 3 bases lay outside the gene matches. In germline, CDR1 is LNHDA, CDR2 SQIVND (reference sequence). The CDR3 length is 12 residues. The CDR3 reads CASSNRGGEAFF. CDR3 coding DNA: TGTGCCAGTAGTAACAGGGGAGGTGAAGCTTTCTTT. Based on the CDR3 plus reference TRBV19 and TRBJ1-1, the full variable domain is DGGITQSPKYLFRKEGQNVTLSCEQNLNHDAMYWYRQDPGQGLRLIYYSQIVNDFQKGDIAEGYSVSREKKESFPLTVTSAQKNPTAFYLCASSNRGGEAFFGQGTRLTVV.

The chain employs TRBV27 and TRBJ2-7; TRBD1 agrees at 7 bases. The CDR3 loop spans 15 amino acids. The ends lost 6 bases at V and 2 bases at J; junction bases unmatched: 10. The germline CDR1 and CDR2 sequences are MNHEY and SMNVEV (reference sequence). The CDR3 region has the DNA TGTGCCAGCAGCCGAACAGGGGTTGACACCTACGAGCAGTACTTC. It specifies CASSRTGVDTYEQYF.

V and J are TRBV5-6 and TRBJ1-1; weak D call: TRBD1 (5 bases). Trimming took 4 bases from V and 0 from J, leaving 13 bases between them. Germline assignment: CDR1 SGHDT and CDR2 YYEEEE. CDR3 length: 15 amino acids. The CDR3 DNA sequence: TGTGCCAGCAGCCGGAGACAGTTCATGAACACTGAAGCTTTCTTT. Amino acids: CASSRRQFMNTEAFF.

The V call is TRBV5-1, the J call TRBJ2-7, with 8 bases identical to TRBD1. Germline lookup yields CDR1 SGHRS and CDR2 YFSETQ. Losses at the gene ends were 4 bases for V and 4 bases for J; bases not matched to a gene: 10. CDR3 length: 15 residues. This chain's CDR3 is CASSRAPGGAYEQYF. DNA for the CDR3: TGCGCCAGCAGCCGCGCCCCAGGGGGCGCGTACGAGCAGTACTTC.

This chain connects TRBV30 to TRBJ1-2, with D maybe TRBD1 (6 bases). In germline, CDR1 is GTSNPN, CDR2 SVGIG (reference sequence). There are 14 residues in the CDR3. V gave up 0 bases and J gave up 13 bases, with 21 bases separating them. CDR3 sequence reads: CAWSVSRTAIGGTF. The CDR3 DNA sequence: TGTGCCTGGAGTGTGTCGAGGACAGCTATTGGCGGCACCTTC. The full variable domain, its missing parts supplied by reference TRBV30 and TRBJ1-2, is SQTIHQWPATLVQPVGSPLSLECTVEGTSNPNLYWYRQAAGRGLQLLFYSVGIGQISSEVPQNLSASRPQDRQFILSSKKLLLSDSGFYLCAWSVSRTAIGGTFGSGTRLTVV.